The 20 T cell receptor beta chains reported below all come from one sample, sequenced in a study of blood T cell repertoires in COVID-19. This table comes from immunoSEQ multiplex PCR, and its TCRdb copy is limited to in-frame clones, with some not included. The data contain about 400,000 clones, around 89% of them singletons. Sequenced material: peripheral blood. The receptors here all came from a woman aged 25-40 years with acute or convalescent COVID-19.

This chain uses TRBV4-1 with TRBJ2-5; 11 nucleotides line up with TRBD2. The CDR3 contains 16 residues. Germline V gene sequence: CDR1 MGHRA, CDR2 YSYEKL. Trimming at V came to 2 bases and at J to 4 bases, leaving 6 bases not matched to a gene. CDR3 in DNA: TGCGCCAGCAGCCAAACCACGACTAGCGGGATAGAGACCCAGTACTTC. Protein: CASSQTTTSGIETQYF.

The rearrangement links TRBV3-1 (or the pseudogene TRBV3-2) to TRBJ2-1; TRBD1 aligns across 9 bases. The CDR3 extends over 14 amino acids. The ends lost 2 bases at V and 16 bases at J; junction bases unmatched: 12. Germline V gene lookup returns CDR1 LGHDT and CDR2 YNNKEL (reference sequence). The CDR3 DNA reads TGTGCCAGCAGCCAACGGGACAGGGCAGGGTCGAAATTCTTC. This sequence encodes CASSQRDRAGSKFF.

The chain is built from TRBV28 and TRBJ2-5; D gene uncertain. This CDR3 comprises 13 residues. V was cut by 5 bases and J by 0 bases, with 7 bases left in between. Germline loops: CDR1 MDHEN, CDR2 SYDVKM. The CDR3 region is CASSLVNQETQYF. The CDR3 DNA sequence: TGTGCCAGCAGTCTAGTAAACCAAGAGACCCAGTACTTC.

CDR3 in amino acids: CASSLQGGEKPQHF. DNA of the CDR3: TGTGCCAGCAGCCTCCAAGGGGGCGAAAAGCCCCAGCATTTT. This chain links TRBV4-2 with TRBJ1-5; 7 bases are a match to TRBD1. This CDR3 has 14 amino acids. The V gene end was trimmed by 4 bases and the J gene end by 8 bases; junction bases not matched to a gene: 8. Germline assignment: CDR1 LGHNA and CDR2 YNFKEQ.

The rearrangement links TRBV4-1 to TRBJ2-3; a possible D gene is TRBD1 (5 bases). Germline-derived CDR1 and CDR2 are MGHRA and YSYEKL. CDR3 length: 15 amino acids. Trimming pared 0 bases from V and 2 bases from J, leaving 9 bases between. The CDR3 region has the DNA TGCGCCAGCAGCCAAGAAGGGGTCCCCACAGATACGCAGTATTTT. This sequence encodes CASSQEGVPTDTQYF.

The J gene is TRBJ2-7, the V gene TRBV9, with 9 bases that match TRBD1. The trim removed 4 bases at V and 5 bases at J, leaving 7 bases unmatched. There are 14 residues in the CDR3. Per the germline V gene, CDR1 is SGDLS and CDR2 is YYNGEE. CDR3 sequence reads: CASSPGTGRDEQYF. CDR3 bases: TGTGCCAGCAGCCCCGGGACAGGGCGGGACGAGCAGTACTTC.

This clone was detected only once. The rearrangement joins TRBV4-1 to TRBJ1-2; D unresolved. Germline lookup yields CDR1 MGHRA and CDR2 YSYEKL. The CDR3 totals 14 residues. V lost 1 base and J lost 4, with 10 bases in between. CDR3 residues: CASSQVQVSYGYTF. The CDR3 region has the DNA TGCGCCAGCAGCCAAGTTCAGGTATCCTATGGCTACACCTTC.

The gene calls are TRBV5-4 and TRBJ2-5; D is possibly TRBD2 (5 bases). The CDR3 sequence is 14 residues long. V lost 4 bases, J lost 5 bases, and 15 bases lay in between. The V gene's germline CDR1 is SGHNT and CDR2 YYREEE (reference sequence). In DNA, the CDR3 is TGTGCCAGCAGCACGGGTGGGGAGAAGGAGACCCAGTACTTC. As protein: CASSTGGEKETQYF.

The chain couples TRBV15 to TRBJ1-6, with 9 bases that match TRBD1. The V segment lost 6 bases and the J segment 2 bases; nucleotides outside the gene matches: 5. This CDR3 has 16 amino acids. Germline-derived CDR1 and CDR2 are LNHNV and YYDKDF (reference sequence). The CDR3 loop is CATSRDRATYNSPLHF. The CDR3, as DNA: TGTGCCACCAGTAGGGACAGGGCAACCTATAATTCACCCCTCCACTTT.

A single count supports this clone. The J gene is TRBJ1-5, the V gene TRBV5-1; 11 bases are shared with TRBD1. The V gene's germline CDR1 is SGHRS and CDR2 YFSETQ. The CDR3 extends over 15 amino acids. V was pared by 4 bases and J by 6 bases, with 6 bases of the junction left unmatched. The CDR3 protein is CASSSGTGGSQPQHF. The DNA for the CDR3 is TGCGCCAGCAGCAGCGGGACAGGGGGAAGTCAGCCCCAGCATTTT.

V gene TRBV11-2 combines with J gene TRBJ2-1; TRBD1 matches at 8 bases. Germline V gene lookup returns CDR1 SGHAT and CDR2 FQNNGV. The V and J ends lost 0 bases and 7 bases, in that order; junction bases with no gene match: 8. CDR3 size: 16 residues. CDR3 region: CASSLDLRTGRNEQFF. In nucleotides, the CDR3 is TGTGCCAGCAGCTTAGATTTGAGGACAGGGAGGAATGAGCAGTTCTTC.

V is TRBV7-2 and J is TRBJ1-3; possibly TRBD1 for D (6 bases). Germline V gene sequence: CDR1 SGHTA, CDR2 FQGNSA. V was shortened by 1 base and J by 8 bases, with 6 bases between the two germline ends. This CDR3 is 12 amino acids long. In DNA, the CDR3 is TGTGCCAGCAGCTTAGACAGGGACACCATATATTTT. Translated, it gives CASSLDRDTIYF.

The J gene is TRBJ1-2, the V gene TRBV7-9; D is unclear. Germline lookup yields CDR1 SEHNR and CDR2 FQNEAQ (reference sequence). The CDR3 covers 14 residues. The germline V and J ends were trimmed by 1 base and 2 bases, with 8 bases remaining between them. The chain's CDR3 is CASSLVGVNYGYTF. CDR3 coding DNA: TGTGCCAGCAGCTTAGTGGGCGTAAACTATGGCTACACCTTC.

This clone was observed a single time. V is TRBV11-2 and J is TRBJ2-3; the D gene is possibly TRBD1 (5 bases). Per the germline V gene, CDR1 is SGHAT and CDR2 is FQNNGV. The CDR3 consists of 13 residues. Trimming cost V 4 bases and J 1 base, with 6 bases left between them. The CDR3 sequence is CASSSRGTDTQYF. CDR3 in DNA: TGTGCCAGCAGCTCCAGGGGCACAGATACGCAGTATTTT.

The chain joins TRBV28 to TRBJ2-5, with D possibly TRBD2 on 6 matching bases. Germline values: CDR1 MDHEN, CDR2 SYDVKM. Trimming took off 4 bases at V and 0 bases at J, with 12 bases between the two ends. This CDR3 region has 15 residues. This CDR3 reads CASSSGLTYQETQYF. The CDR3 nucleotides are TGTGCCAGCAGTTCCGGACTAACGTACCAAGAGACCCAGTACTTC.

This chain connects TRBV6-5 to TRBJ1-3, with D unresolved. V lost 6 bases to trimming and J lost 0 bases, with 9 bases between them. CDR3 size: 14 residues. Germline-derived CDR1 and CDR2 are MNHEY and SVGAGI. As DNA, the CDR3 is TGTGCCAGCAGCTTGATGAGCTCTGGAAACACCATATATTTT. Residues: CASSLMSSGNTIYF.

The V gene is TRBV4-2, the J gene TRBJ2-3, with TRBD1 matching over 7 bases. Unmatched junction bases numbered 6, after V lost 2 bases and J lost 1 base. Germline V gene lookup returns CDR1 LGHNA and CDR2 YNFKEQ. This CDR3 contains 16 residues. The CDR3 is CASSQPEGAGTDTQYF. CDR3 nucleotides: TGTGCCAGCAGCCAACCCGAGGGGGCCGGCACAGATACGCAGTATTTT.

The chain has TRBV12-3 or TRBV12-4 and TRBJ2-7; the D is unclear. Trimming pared 1 base from V and 4 bases from J, leaving 5 bases between. The CDR3 covers 12 residues. The CDR3 DNA follows: TGTGCCAGCAGTTTAGTGGAGTACGAGCAGTACTTC. Protein sequence: CASSLVEYEQYF.

The gene calls are TRBV28 and TRBJ1-2, with 10 nucleotides matching TRBD1. Germline V gene data show CDR1 as MDHEN and CDR2 as SYDVKM. With 3 bases clipped from V and 0 bases from J, the junction kept 7 bases outside the gene matches. There are 17 residues in the CDR3. In DNA, the CDR3 is TGTGCCAGCAGTTTTCCCACCGGGACAGGGGCTAACTATGGCTACACCTTC. Translation: CASSFPTGTGANYGYTF.

V and J are TRBV11-2 and TRBJ2-5; 8 positions match TRBD1. The CDR3 loop spans 15 amino acids. J lost 5 bases, V lost 5 bases, and 10 bases had no gene match. CDR1 is SGHAT and CDR2 is FQNNGV in the germline V gene. The CDR3 loop is CASSVGTGGGETQYF. The CDR3 DNA sequence: TGTGCCAGCAGCGTAGGGACAGGCGGCGGGGAGACCCAGTACTTC. Full variable domain (missing parts from reference TRBV11-2 and TRBJ2-5): EAGVAQSPRYKIIEKRQSVAFWCNPISGHATLYWYQQILGQGPKLLIQFQNNGVVDDSQLPKDRFSAERLKGVDSTLKIQPAKLEDSAVYLCASSVGTGGGETQYFGPGTRLLVL.